The 17 T cell receptor beta chains given below trace back to one sample, sequenced in a study of T cells expressing NK-cell markers. One entry per CDR3 protein, without DNA, is what TCRdb gives after re-calling the 5' RACE reads. The sample features about 260,000 distinct CDR3 sequences, with about 0.4% in its top ten. Sequencing was performed on blood T cells: a sorted CD56 or NKG2C T cell subset, CD4+ or CD8+ T cells, or bulk PBMC T cells (not recorded which). These receptors came from a man in his late teens or twenties in good health.

J is TRBJ2-7 and V is TRBV20-1. Germline V gene sequence: CDR1 DFQATT, CDR2 SNEGSKA (reference sequence). The length of the CDR3 is 14 residues. CDR3: CSARDPSGTYEQYF.

The chain combines TRBV12-3 or TRBV12-4 with TRBJ2-3. CDR3 size: 12 residues. This CDR3 is CASSFTLGTQYF.

The chain has TRBV2 and TRBJ2-7; TCRdb gives TRBD1 as the D gene, but with no DNA this cannot be confirmed. CDR1 is SNHLY and CDR2 is FYNNEI in the germline V gene. This CDR3 contains 11 residues. The CDR3 is CASSVPRRQYF.

The rearrangement uses TRBV6-5 and TRBJ2-7; TCRdb proposes TRBD2, but this gene call is untestable without DNA. CDR3 length equals 19 residues. Looked up from germline, CDR1 is MNHEY and CDR2 is SVGAGI. This CDR3 is CASSYSSSAGVRGGSEQYF.

The chain combines TRBV5-1 with TRBJ1-4. Germline V lookup: CDR1 SGHRS, CDR2 YFSETQ. This CDR3 has 13 residues. CDR3 sequence: CASSFFPDEKLFF.

The rearrangement joins TRBV3-1 to TRBJ2-1; TCRdb designates TRBD2, a call that cannot be tested without DNA. The V gene's germline CDR1 is LGHDT and CDR2 YNNKEL (reference sequence). The CDR3 has 15 residues. The CDR3: CASSHRTSRMHEQFF.

The V gene is TRBV20-1, the J gene TRBJ2-1; TCRdb's D gene call, TRBD2, goes unchecked for lack of DNA. The CDR3 runs 16 residues. Germline V gene lookup returns CDR1 DFQATT and CDR2 SNEGSKA (reference sequence). This CDR3 is CSARPLLAGAGNEQFF.

This chain uses TRBV12-3 or TRBV12-4 with TRBJ1-5; TCRdb outputs TRBD1, but without DNA this stays unchecked. The CDR3 contains 15 residues. The CDR3 region is CASSLAQGDSQPQHF.

CDR3 in amino acids: CASSDSYGYTF. The chain uses TRBV12-3 or TRBV12-4 and TRBJ1-2; TCRdb lists TRBD1, though no DNA is available to test this call. This CDR3 comprises 11 residues.

This chain joins TRBV12-3 or TRBV12-4 and TRBJ2-1; no DNA is available, so the TRBD1 call from TCRdb remains unchecked. The CDR3 consists of 15 residues. CDR3 protein: CASSSGDGRMDEQFF.

The chain combines TRBV10-3 with TRBJ2-3; TCRdb picks TRBD2, but there is no DNA to check that call. The CDR3 contains 14 residues. Germline values: CDR1 ENHRY, CDR2 SYGVKD. The CDR3 protein is CAIGSGTYTDTQYF.

The chain uses TRBV12-3 or TRBV12-4 and TRBJ2-1. The length of the CDR3 is 14 residues. The CDR3 is CASSFAQRDNEQFF.

The gene calls are TRBV12-3 or TRBV12-4 and TRBJ2-4; without DNA, the TCRdb call of TRBD1 cannot be checked. The CDR3 consists of 15 residues. CDR3 sequence: CASSLLARGADIQYF.

CDR3 loop: CASSIDYDTQYF. V gene TRBV19 combines with J gene TRBJ2-3. This CDR3 is built from 12 residues. Germline values: CDR1 LNHDA, CDR2 SQIVND (reference sequence).

This chain joins TRBV5-1 and TRBJ2-5. Germline V gene data show CDR1 as SGHRS and CDR2 as YFSETQ. CDR3 length: 15 amino acids. This chain's CDR3 is CASSSIRLDQETQYF.

The chain has TRBV30 and TRBJ2-1; TCRdb proposes TRBD2, but this gene call is untestable without DNA. The CDR3 consists of 16 residues. The germline V gene encodes CDR1 GTSNPN and CDR2 SVGIG (reference sequence). The CDR3 protein is CAWNQVNGRAYNEQFF.

The chain couples TRBV9 to TRBJ2-2. Looked up from germline, CDR1 is SGDLS and CDR2 is YYNGEE. The CDR3 sequence is 15 residues long. The CDR3 sequence is CASSVAGAGTGELFF.